This is a list of T cell receptor beta chains from one sample in a study of T cells in Graves' hyperthyroidism and ophthalmopathy. TCRdb used MiXCR to reprocess the multiplex PCR reads, holding one entry per CDR3 protein. Seen here are approximately 700,000 distinct CDR3 sequences, roughly 15% observed once, and the top ten hold approximately 8%. Material for sequencing was blood. These receptors all stem from a man between 18 and 29 years old with Graves' hyperthyroidism. The conserved cysteine and the conserved F or W are not part of the CDR3 here. D genes are given only for firm matches. Size tells how often a clone was seen (once, few, many) or the class of an expanded clone, and some rows leave it out.

TRBJ1-2,NA,12,NA,TRBV27,ASSSRRDGGGYT
TRBJ2-2,NA,11,NA,TRBV7-2,ASSIPGAGELF
TRBJ2-1,few,10,TRBD1,TRBV30,AWSGQGGEQF
TRBJ2-7,NA,11,NA,TRBV6-2/TRBV6-3,ASQMGIEYEQY
TRBJ2-2,many,13,TRBD2,TRBV27,ASSLLAGAAGELF
TRBJ2-1,NA,14,TRBD1,TRBV5-1,ASSLGTARSYNEQF
TRBJ2-5,many,17,TRBD1,TRBV28,ASSLIPGTGGVLGETQY
TRBJ2-7,NA,11,NA,TRBV7-9,ASSLEQVREQY
TRBJ2-3,many,12,TRBD2,TRBV3-1,ASSQRLAADTQY
TRBJ2-5,many,12,TRBD2,TRBV11-2,ASSLVSGKETQY
TRBJ1-2,many,12,NA,TRBV28,ASSLGANNYGYT
TRBJ2-4,few,13,NA,TRBV7-2,ASSLLNLAKNIQY
TRBJ1-5,many,14,TRBD1,TRBV3-1,ASSQGMGQINQPQH
TRBJ1-1,few,12,NA,TRBV20-1,SALRAQGRTEAF
TRBJ2-7,NA,12,TRBD1,TRBV29-1,SADRDGVLHEQY
TRBJ2-2,NA,14,TRBD1,TRBV27,ASSAQGAPNTGELF
TRBJ2-7,many,11,NA,TRBV10-3,AIRPSASYEQY
TRBJ1-4,many,12,TRBD1,TRBV18,ASSLDRGNEKLF
TRBJ1-2,many,14,TRBD1,TRBV30,AWSSRTGGLNYGYT
TRBJ1-2,NA,14,TRBD1,TRBV4-1,ASSQVRRGQTGGYT
TRBJ2-2,few,11,NA,TRBV10-2,ASTGRGTGELF
TRBJ2-3,NA,12,NA,TRBV27,ASSLSSPTDTQY
TRBJ2-2,NA,11,NA,TRBV15,ATSRAATGELF
TRBJ2-1,many,13,NA,TRBV28,ASSLDWPRLGEQF
TRBJ2-7,many,11,NA,TRBV7-2,ASSLGGPGEQY
TRBJ2-2,many,14,NA,TRBV7-9,ASSDLVNANTGELF
TRBJ2-2,many,11,NA,TRBV29-1,SGGRANTGELF
TRBJ2-7,many,11,NA,TRBV30,AWSATPGYEQY
TRBJ1-2,few,10,NA,TRBV28,ASTRGGYGYT
TRBJ2-2,many,12,NA,TRBV28,ASSPRDIGGELF
TRBJ1-1,NA,11,NA,TRBV10-2,ASSQTRGSEAF
TRBJ2-3,many,12,NA,TRBV5-5,ASSLVVYTDTQY
TRBJ2-7,many,11,TRBD2,TRBV29-1,SVGTSGKSEQY
TRBJ2-7,NA,13,NA,TRBV18,ASSPREDGPYEQY
TRBJ1-1,many,11,NA,TRBV2,ASIREGATEAF
TRBJ2-5,NA,13,TRBD2,TRBV7-2,ASSPPVGTRRSQY
TRBJ2-5,few,12,NA,TRBV18,ASSVGLSRETQY
TRBJ2-7,many,12,TRBD2,TRBV20-1,SASATSVSYEQY
TRBJ2-1,NA,13,NA,TRBV28,ASSFPGVSDNEQF
TRBJ2-3,many,12,NA,TRBV30,AWSRKVEPDTQY
TRBJ2-5,few,14,TRBD1,TRBV6-1,ASSEAPGGSVETQY
TRBJ2-7,NA,13,TRBD2,TRBV20-1,SAQRGLSGIYEQY
TRBJ2-1,NA,13,TRBD2,TRBV20-1,SARDGTSSYNEQF
TRBJ2-1,many,15,TRBD2,TRBV2,ASSGGYTGLEGNEQF
TRBJ2-1,NA,12,NA,TRBV9,ASSVGGVRNEQF
TRBJ1-5,NA,11,TRBD1,TRBV20-1,SARRDRDQPQH
TRBJ1-1,many,13,NA,TRBV5-1,ASSLDLGRNTEAF
TRBJ1-5,NA,11,NA,TRBV7-9,ASSPPYNQPQH
TRBJ2-4,few,12,TRBD2,TRBV20-1,SSPSGLAKNIQY
TRBJ2-7,many,16,NA,TRBV28,ASSLGASGSELHDEQY
TRBJ1-2,NA,15,NA,TRBV11-2,ASSRSNWQGGLYGYT
TRBJ2-2,many,15,TRBD2,TRBV2,ASSERSGRARTGELF
TRBJ2-1,many,12,TRBD1,TRBV12-3/TRBV12-4,ASSQGQGGNEQF
TRBJ2-7,many,12,NA,TRBV12-3/TRBV12-4,ASSLDLANYEQY
TRBJ1-2,NA,14,NA,TRBV4-2,ASSQLDSDPRYGYT
TRBJ1-2,many,12,TRBD1,TRBV27,ASSYSDRAAGYT
TRBJ2-3,many,13,TRBD1,TRBV7-8,ASSGEGQGTDTQY
TRBJ1-1,few,11,TRBD1,TRBV11-3,ASSNDRDTEAF